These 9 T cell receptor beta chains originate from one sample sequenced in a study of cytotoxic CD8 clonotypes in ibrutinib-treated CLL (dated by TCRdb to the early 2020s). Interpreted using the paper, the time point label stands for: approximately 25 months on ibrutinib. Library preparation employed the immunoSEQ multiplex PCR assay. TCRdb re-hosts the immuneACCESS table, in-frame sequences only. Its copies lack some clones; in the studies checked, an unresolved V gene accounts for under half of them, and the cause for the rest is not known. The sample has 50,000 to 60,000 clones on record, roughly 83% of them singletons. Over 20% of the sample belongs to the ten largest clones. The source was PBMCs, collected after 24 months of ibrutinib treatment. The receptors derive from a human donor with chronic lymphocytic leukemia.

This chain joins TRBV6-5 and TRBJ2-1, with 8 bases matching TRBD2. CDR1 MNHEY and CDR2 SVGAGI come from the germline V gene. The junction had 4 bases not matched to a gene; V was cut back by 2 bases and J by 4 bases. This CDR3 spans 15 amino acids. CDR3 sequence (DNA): TGTGCCAGCAGTTACGTGGCGGGGGGATACAATGAGCAGTTCTTC. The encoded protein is CASSYVAGGYNEQFF.

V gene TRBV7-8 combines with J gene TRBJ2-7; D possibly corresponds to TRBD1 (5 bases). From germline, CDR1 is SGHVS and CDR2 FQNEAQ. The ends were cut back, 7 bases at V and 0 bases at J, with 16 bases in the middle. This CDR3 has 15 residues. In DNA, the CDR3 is TGTGCCAGCAACCTCCAGGGTTGGGGCTCCTACGAGCAGTACTTC. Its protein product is CASNLQGWGSYEQYF.

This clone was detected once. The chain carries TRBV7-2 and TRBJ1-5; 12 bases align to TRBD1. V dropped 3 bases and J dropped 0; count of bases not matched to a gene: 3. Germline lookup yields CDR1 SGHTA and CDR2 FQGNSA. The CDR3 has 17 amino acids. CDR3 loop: CASSLKGQGASNQPQHF. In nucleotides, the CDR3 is TGTGCCAGCAGCTTGAAGGGACAGGGGGCTAGCAATCAGCCCCAGCATTTT. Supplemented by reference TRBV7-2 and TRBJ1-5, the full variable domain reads GAGVSQSPSNKVTEKGKDVELRCDPISGHTALYWYRQSLGQGLEFLIYFQGNSAPDKSGLPSDRFSAERTGGSVSTLTIQRTQQEDSAVYLCASSLKGQGASNQPQHFGDGTRLSIL.

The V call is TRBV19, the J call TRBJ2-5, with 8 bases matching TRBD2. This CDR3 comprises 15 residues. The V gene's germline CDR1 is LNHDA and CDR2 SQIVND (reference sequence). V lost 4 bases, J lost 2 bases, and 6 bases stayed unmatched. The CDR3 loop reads CASSSIAGLQETQYF. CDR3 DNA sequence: TGTGCCAGTAGTAGCATAGCGGGATTACAAGAGACCCAGTACTTC.

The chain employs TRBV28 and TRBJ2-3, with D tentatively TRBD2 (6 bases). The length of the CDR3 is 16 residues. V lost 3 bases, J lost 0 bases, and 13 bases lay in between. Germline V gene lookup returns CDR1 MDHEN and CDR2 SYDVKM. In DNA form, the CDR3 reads TGTGCCAGCAGTTTTGGGCTAGCGAGGAGCACAGATACGCAGTATTTT. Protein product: CASSFGLARSTDTQYF.

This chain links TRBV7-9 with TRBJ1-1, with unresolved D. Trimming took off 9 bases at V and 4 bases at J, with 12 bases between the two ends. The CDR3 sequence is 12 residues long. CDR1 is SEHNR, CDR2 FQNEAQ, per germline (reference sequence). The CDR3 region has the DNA TGTGCCAGTATGGGGAGGTCCACTGAAGCTTTCTTT. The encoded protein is CASMGRSTEAFF.

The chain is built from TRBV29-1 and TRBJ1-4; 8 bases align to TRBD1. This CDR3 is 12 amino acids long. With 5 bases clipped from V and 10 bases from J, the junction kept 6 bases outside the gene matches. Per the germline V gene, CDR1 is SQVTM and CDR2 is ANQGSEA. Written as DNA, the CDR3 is TGCAGCGTTTGGCAGGGGGCGGGAAAACTGTTTTTT. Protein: CSVWQGAGKLFF.

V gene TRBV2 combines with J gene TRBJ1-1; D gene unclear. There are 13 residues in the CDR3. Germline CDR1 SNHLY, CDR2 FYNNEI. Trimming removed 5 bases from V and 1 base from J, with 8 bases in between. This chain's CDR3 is CASSQGENTEAFF. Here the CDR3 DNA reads TGTGCCAGCAGTCAAGGAGAGAACACTGAAGCTTTCTTT.

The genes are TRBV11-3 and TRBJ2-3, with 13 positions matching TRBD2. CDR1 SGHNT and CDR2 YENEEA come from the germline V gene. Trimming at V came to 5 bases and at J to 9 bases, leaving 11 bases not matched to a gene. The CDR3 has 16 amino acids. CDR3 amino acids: CASSRGLAGESGTQYF. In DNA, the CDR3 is TGTGCCAGCAGCCGAGGACTAGCGGGAGAGAGTGGGACGCAGTATTTT.